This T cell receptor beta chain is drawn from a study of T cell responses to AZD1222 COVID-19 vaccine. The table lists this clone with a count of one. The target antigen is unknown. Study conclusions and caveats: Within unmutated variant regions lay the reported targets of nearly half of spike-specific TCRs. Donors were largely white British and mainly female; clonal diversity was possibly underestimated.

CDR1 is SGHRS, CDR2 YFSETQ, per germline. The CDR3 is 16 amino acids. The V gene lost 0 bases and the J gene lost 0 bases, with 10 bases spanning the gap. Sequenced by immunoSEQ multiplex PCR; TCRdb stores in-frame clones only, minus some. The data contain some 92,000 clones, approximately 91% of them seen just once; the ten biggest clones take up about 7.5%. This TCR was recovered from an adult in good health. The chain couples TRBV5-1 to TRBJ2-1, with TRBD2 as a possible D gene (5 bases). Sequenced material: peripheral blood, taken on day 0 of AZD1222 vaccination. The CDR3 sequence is CASSLDEGISYNEQFF. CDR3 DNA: TGCGCCAGCAGCTTGGATGAGGGAATCTCCTACAATGAGCAGTTCTTC.